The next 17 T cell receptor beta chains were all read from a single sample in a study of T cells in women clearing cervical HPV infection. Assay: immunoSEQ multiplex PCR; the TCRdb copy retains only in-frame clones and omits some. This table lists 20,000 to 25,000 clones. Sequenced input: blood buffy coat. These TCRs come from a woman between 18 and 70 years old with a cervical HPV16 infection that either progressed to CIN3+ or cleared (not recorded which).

The CDR3 is CASSSVSSTDTQYF. The sequenced part of the CDR3 DNA is TGTGCCAGCAGCTCAGTCTCTAGCACAGATACG. The chain recombines TRBV7-3 with TRBJ2-3; D gene unclear. Read coverage stops 3 residues before the CDR3 terminus; the germline J gene supplies the remainder. This CDR3 is built from 14 residues. Germline V gene lookup returns CDR1 SGHTA and CDR2 FQGTGA. Trimming left V 4 bases short and J 0 bases short, with 8 bases between. The whole variable domain, filled in from reference TRBV7-3 and TRBJ2-3, reads GAGVSQTPSNKVTEKGKYVELRCDPISGHTALYWYRQSLGQGPEFLIYFQGTGAADDSGLPNDRFFAVRPEGSVSTLKIQRTERGDSAVYLCASSSVSSTDTQYFGPGTRLTVL.

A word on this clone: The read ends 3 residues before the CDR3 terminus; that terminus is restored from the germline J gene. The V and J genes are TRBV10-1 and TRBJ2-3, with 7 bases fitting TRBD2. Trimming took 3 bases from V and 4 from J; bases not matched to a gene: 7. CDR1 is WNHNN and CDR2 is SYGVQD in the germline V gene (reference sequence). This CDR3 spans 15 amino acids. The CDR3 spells CASSEGRGRPDTQYF. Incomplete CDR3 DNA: TGCGCCAGCAGTGAAGGGCGCGGGAGACCAGATACG.

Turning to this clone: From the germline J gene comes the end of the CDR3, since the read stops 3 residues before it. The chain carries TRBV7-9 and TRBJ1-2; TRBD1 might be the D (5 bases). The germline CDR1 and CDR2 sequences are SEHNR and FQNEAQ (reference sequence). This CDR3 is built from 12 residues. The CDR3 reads CASSLGGNDYTF. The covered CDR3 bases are TGTGCCAGCAGCTTAGGGGGCAATGAC.

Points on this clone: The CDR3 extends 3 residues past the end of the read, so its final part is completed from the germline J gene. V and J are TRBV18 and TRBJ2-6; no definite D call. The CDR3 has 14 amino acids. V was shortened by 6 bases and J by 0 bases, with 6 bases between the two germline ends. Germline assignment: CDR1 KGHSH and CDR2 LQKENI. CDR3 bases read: TGTGCCAGCTCCCCTAGCTCTGGGGCCAACGTC. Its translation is CASSPSSGANV. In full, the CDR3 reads CASSPSSGANVLTF.

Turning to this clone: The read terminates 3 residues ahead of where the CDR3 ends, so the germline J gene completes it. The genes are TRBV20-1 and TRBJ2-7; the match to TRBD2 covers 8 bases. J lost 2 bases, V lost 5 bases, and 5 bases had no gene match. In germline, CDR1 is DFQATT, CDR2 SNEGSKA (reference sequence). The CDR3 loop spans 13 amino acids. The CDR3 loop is CSAEGAGAYEQYF. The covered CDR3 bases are TGCAGTGCTGAGGGAGCGGGAGCCTACGAG.

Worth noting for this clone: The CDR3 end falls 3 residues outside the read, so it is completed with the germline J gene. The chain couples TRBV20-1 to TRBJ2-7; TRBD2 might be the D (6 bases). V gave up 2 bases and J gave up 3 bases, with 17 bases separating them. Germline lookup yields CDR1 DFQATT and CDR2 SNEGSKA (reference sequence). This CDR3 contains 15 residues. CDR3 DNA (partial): TGCAGTGCTAGACCAATAATGGGGGGAGACTACGAG. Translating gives CSARPIMGGDYE. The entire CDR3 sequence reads CSARPIMGGDYEQYF.

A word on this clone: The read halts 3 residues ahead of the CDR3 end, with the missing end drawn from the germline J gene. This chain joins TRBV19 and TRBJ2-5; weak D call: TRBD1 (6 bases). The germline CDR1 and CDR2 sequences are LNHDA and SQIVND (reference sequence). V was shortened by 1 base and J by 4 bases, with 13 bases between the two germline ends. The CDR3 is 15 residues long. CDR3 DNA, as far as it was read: TGTGCCAGTAGTATAGCAACAGGGTTAGGAGAGACC. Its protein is CASSIATGLGET. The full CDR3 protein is CASSIATGLGETQYF.

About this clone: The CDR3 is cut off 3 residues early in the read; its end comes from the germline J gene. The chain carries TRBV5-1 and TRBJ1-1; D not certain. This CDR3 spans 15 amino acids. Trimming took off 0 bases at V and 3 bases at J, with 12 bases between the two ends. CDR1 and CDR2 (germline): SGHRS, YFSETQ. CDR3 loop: CASSLEAVSDTEAFF. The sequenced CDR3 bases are TGCGCCAGCAGCTTGGAGGCAGTCAGCGACACTGAA.

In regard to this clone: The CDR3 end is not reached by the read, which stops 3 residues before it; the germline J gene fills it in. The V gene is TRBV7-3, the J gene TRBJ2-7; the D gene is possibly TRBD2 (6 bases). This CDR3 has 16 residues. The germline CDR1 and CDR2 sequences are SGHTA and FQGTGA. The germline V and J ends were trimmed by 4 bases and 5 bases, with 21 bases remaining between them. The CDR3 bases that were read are TGTGCCAGCAGCTCCTTAGCGAAGGAGGGATTAGACGAG. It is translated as CASSSLAKEGLDE. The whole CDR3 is CASSSLAKEGLDEQYF.

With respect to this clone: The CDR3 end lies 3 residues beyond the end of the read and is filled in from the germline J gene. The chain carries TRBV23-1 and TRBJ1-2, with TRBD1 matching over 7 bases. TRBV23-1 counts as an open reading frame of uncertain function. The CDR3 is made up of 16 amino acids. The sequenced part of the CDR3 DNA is TGCGCCAGCATTACGAACCGGGGACAGTCCCCGGGGGGC. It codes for CASITNRGQSPGG. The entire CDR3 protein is CASITNRGQSPGGYTF.

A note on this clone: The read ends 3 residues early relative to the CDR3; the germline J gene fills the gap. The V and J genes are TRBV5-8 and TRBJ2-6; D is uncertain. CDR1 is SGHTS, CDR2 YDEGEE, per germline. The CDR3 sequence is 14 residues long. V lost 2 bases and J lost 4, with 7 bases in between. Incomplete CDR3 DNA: TGTGCCAGCAGCTTTACAGAAGGGGCCAACGTC. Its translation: CASSFTEGANV. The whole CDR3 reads CASSFTEGANVLTF.

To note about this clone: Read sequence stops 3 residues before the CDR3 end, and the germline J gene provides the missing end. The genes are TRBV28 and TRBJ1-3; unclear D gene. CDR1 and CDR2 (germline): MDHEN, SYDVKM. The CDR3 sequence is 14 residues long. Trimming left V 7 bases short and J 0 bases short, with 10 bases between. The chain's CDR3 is CASNNALSGNTIYF. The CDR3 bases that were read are TGTGCCAGCAATAATGCACTCTCTGGAAACACC.

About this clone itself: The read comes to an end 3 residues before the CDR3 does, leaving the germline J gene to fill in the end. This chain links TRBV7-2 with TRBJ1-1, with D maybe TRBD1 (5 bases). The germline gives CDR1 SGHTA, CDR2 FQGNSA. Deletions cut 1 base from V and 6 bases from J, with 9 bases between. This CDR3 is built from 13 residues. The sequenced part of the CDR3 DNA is TGTGCCAGCAGCTTAGTTTCCAGGGCTGAA. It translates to CASSLVSRAE. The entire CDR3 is CASSLVSRAEAFF.

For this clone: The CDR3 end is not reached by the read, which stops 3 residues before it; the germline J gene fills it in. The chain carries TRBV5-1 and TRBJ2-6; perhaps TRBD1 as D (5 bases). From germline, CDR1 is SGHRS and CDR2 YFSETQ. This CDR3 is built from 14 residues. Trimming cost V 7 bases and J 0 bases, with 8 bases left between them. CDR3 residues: CASSRDSGANVLTF. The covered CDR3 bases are TGCGCCAGCTCCAGGGACTCTGGGGCCAACGTC.

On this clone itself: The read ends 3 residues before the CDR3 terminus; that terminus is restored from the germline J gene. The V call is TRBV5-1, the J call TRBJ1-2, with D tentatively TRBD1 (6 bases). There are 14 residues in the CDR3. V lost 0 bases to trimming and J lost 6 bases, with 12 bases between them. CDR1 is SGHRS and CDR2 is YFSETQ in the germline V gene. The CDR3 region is CASSLAAGEDGYTF. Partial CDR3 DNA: TGCGCCAGCAGCTTGGCTGCAGGGGAGGATGGC.

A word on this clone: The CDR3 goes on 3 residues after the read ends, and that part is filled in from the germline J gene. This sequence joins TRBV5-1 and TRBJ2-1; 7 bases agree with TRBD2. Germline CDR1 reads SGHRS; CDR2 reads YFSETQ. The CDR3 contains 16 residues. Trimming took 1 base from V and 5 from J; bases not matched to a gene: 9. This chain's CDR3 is CASSLLTASGNNEQFF. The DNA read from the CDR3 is TGCGCCAGCAGCTTGTTGACCGCTAGCGGAAACAATGAG.

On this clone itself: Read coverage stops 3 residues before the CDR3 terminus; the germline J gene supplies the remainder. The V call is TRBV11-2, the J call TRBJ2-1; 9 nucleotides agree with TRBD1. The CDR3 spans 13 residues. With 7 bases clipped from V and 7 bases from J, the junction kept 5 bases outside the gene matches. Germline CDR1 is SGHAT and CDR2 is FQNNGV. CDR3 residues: CASTADRGNEQFF. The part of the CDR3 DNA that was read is TGTGCCAGCACCGCGGACAGGGGAAATGAG.